The TCR beta chain under discussion was sequenced for a study of cytomegalovirus exposure and HLA in healthy donors. Vbeta (60) and Jbeta (13) primers were used in the PCR. TCRdb keeps only in-frame clones here, not all; method: immunoSEQ multiplex PCR. Among 100,000 to 150,000 clones listed, about four fifths were seen once. The V gene's germline CDR1 is MNHEY and CDR2 SVGAGI. The CDR3 is 15 amino acids. The ends lost 6 bases at V and 2 bases at J; junction bases unmatched: 6. This clone occurred once. Sequencing used PBMCs. The chain links TRBV6-5 to TRBJ2-4, with 8 nucleotides matching TRBD1. This receptor was taken from a middle-aged man in good health and CMV-seronegative. CDR3 sequence reads: CASRPGGASKNIQYF. In DNA, the CDR3 is TGTGCCAGCAGGCCAGGGGGCGCCTCCAAAAACATTCAGTACTTC.